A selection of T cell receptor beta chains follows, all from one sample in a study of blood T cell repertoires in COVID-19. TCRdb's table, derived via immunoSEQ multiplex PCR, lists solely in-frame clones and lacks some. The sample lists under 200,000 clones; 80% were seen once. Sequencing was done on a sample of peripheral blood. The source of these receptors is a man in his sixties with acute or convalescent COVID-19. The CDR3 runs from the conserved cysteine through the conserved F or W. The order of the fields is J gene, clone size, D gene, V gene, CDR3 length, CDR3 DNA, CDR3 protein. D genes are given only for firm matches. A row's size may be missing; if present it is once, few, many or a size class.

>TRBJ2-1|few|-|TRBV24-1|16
TGTGCCACCAGTGATTTGGCGGCGAGCTCCTACAATGAGCAGTTCTTC
CATSDLAASSYNEQFF
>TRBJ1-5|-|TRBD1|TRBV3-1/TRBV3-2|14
TGTGCCAGCAGACAGGACAGGGTAGATCAGCCCCAGCATTTT
CASRQDRVDQPQHF
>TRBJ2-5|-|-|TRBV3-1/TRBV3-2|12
TGTGCCAGCAGCCGGGCGCAAGAGACCCAGTACTTC
CASSRAQETQYF
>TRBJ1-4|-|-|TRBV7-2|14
TGTGCCAGCAGCTTAGAGCTGACGGGGGAAAAACTGTTTTTT
CASSLELTGEKLFF
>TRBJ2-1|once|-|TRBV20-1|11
TGCAGTGCCCGACTAGTCAATGAGCAGTTCTTC
CSARLVNEQFF
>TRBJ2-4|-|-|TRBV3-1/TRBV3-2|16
TGTGCCAGCAGCCAAGCACCGGGTACGGCCAAAAACATTCAGTACTTC
CASSQAPGTAKNIQYF
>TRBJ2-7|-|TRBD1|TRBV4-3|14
TGCGCCAGCAGCCAAACATACAGGGGGTACGAGCAGTACTTC
CASSQTYRGYEQYF
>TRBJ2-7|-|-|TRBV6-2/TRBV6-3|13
TGTGCCAGCAGTTACCCCGTTTCCTACGAGCAGTACTTC
CASSYPVSYEQYF
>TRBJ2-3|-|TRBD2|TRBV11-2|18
TGTGCCAGCAGCTTGGTCAGTAAACTAGCGGGGGGGAGAGATACGCAGTATTTT
CASSLVSKLAGGRDTQYF
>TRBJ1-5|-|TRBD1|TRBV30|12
TGTGCCTGGGACAGGGACAATCAGCCCCAGCATTTT
CAWDRDNQPQHF
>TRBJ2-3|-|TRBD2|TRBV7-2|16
TGTGCCAGCAGCTCGTTAGCGGGGGGTTTTAAAGATACGCAGTATTTT
CASSSLAGGFKDTQYF
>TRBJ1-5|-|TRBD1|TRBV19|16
TGTGCCAGTAACTACGGACAGGGACTTAGCAATCAGCCCCAGCATTTT
CASNYGQGLSNQPQHF
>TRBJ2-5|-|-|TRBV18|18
TGTGCCAGCTCACCCCCACAGCGTAGGGGTAGCCTCCAAGAGACCCAGTACTTC
CASSPPQRRGSLQETQYF
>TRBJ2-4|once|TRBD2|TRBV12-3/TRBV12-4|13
TGTGCCAGCAGTTTTGGGGGGGAAAACATTCAGTACTTC
CASSFGGENIQYF
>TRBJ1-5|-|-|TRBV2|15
TGTGCCAGCAGTGAAATTCGGGGTTTCAATCAGCCCCAGCATTTT
CASSEIRGFNQPQHF
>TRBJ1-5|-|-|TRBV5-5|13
TGTGCCAGCAGCTTGGGAGGGCCTCAGCCCCAGCATTTT
CASSLGGPQPQHF
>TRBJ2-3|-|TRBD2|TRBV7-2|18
TGTGCCAGCAGCTTGAGGACTAGCGGGGAGGGGAGCACAGATACGCAGTATTTT
CASSLRTSGEGSTDTQYF
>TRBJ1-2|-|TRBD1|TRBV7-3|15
TGTGCCAGCAGCTGGGGGTCGGGGACAGGGCATGGCTACACCTTC
CASSWGSGTGHGYTF
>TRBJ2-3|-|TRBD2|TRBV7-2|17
TGTGCCAGCAGCTTATACTTCGGCGGGGGGGGGACAGATACGCAGTATTTT
CASSLYFGGGGTDTQYF
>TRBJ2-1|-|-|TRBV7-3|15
TGTGCCAGCAGCCTGGGTGGAGCAGCTAACAATGAGCAGTTCTTC
CASSLGGAANNEQFF
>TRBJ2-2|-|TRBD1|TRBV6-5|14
TGTGCCAGCAGAAAGGGACAGGGCACCGGGGAGCTGTTTTTT
CASRKGQGTGELFF
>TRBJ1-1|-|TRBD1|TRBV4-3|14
TGCGCCAGCAGCCAAGCCCGACAGGGCCCTGAAGCTTTCTTT
CASSQARQGPEAFF
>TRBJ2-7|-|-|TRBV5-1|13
TGCGCCAGCAGCTGGGACTTTAACTACGAGCAGTACTTC
CASSWDFNYEQYF